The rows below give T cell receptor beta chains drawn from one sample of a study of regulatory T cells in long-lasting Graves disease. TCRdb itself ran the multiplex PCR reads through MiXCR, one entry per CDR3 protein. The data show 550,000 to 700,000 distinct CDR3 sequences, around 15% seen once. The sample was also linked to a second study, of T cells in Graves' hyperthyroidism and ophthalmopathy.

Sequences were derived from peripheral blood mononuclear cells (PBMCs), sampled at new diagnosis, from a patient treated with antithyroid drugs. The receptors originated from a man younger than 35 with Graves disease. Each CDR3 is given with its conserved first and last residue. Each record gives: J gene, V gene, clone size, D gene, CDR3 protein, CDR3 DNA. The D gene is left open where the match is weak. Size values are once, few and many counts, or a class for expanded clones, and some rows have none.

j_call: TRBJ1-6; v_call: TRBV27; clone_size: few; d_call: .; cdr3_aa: CASSLKRPQSYNSPLHF; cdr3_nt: TGTGCCAGCAGTTTAAAACGTCCACAGAGCTATAATTCACCCCTCCACTTT
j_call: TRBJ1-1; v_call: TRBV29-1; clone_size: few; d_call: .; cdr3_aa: CSAIPRRENTEAFF; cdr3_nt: TGCAGCGCTATACCCAGGCGGGAGAACACTGAAGCTTTCTTT
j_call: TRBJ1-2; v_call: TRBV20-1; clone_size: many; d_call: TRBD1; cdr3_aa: CSARVGQLYGYTF; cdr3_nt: TGCAGTGCTAGAGTGGGACAGCTCTATGGCTACACCTTC
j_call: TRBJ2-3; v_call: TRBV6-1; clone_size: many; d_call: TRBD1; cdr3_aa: CASRVTGTDTQYF; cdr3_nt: TGTGCCAGCAGAGTGACAGGGACGGATACGCAGTATTTT
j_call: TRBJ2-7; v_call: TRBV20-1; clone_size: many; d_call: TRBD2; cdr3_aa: CSAVAREGTYEQYF; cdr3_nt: TGCAGTGCCGTAGCCCGGGAGGGGACTTACGAGCAGTACTTC
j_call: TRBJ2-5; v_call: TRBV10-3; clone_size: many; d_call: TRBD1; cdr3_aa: CAISPGQVLAETQYF; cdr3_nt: TGTGCCATCAGTCCTGGACAGGTTCTTGCAGAGACCCAGTACTTC
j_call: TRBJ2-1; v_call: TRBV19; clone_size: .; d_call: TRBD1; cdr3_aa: CASSTVAGTGVYEQFF; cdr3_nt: TGTGCCAGTAGCACCGTCGCCGGGACAGGGGTGTATGAGCAGTTCTTC
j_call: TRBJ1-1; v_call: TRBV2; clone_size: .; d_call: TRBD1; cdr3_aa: CASSAGGQGNTEAFF; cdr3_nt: TGTGCCAGCAGCGCTGGGGGACAGGGGAACACTGAAGCTTTCTTT
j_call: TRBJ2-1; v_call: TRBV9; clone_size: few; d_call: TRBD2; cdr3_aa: CASSGLMGLAGEQFF; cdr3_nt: TGTGCCAGCAGCGGACTTATGGGACTAGCGGGGGAGCAGTTCTTC
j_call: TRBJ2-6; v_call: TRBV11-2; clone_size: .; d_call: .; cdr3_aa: CASSLGGGTSGANVLTF; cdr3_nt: TGTGCCAGCAGCCTAGGAGGTGGAACCTCTGGGGCCAACGTCCTGACTTTC
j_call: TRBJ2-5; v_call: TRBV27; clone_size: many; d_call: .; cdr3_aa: CATSVTTGNPAGKTQYF; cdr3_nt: TGTGCCACCTCAGTTACGACAGGGAATCCCGCGGGGAAGACCCAGTACTTC
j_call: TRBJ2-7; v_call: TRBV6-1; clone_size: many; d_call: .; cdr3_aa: CASSVYEQYF; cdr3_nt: TGTGCCAGCAGTGTCTACGAGCAGTACTTC
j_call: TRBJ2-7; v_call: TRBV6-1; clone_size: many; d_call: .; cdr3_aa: CASSQGTEQYF; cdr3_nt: TGTGCCAGCAGCCAGGGTACCGAGCAGTACTTC
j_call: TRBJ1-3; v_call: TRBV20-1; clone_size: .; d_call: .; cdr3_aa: CSARGKGSYSGNTIYF; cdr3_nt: TGCAGTGCTCGAGGCAAGGGGAGTTACTCTGGAAACACCATATATTTT
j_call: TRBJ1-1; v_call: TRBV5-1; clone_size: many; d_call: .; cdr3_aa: CASSPPAGPQTAFF; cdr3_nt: TGCGCCAGCAGCCCGCCCGCAGGCCCTCAAACGGCTTTCTTT
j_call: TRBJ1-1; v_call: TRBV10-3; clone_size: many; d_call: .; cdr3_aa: CAISESIGGNTEAFF; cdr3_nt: TGTGCCATCAGTGAGTCGATTGGGGGGAACACTGAAGCTTTCTTT
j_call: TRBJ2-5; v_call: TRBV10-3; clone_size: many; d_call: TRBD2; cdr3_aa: CAISGGLAGGRYEETQYF; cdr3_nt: TGTGCCATCAGCGGCGGACTAGCGGGAGGGCGGTACGAGGAGACCCAGTACTTC
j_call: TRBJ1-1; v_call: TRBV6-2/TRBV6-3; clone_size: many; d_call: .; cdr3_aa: CASSYWGTEAFF; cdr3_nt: TGTGCCAGCAGTTACTGGGGGACTGAAGCTTTCTTT
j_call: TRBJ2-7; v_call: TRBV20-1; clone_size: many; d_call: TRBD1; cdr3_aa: CSARNAQGATYEQYF; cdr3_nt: TGCAGTGCTAGAAATGCACAGGGGGCCACCTACGAGCAGTACTTC
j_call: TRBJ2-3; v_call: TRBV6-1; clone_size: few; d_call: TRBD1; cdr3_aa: CASRNHRGTGTDTQYF; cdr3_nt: TGTGCCAGCAGGAACCACAGGGGGACGGGCACAGATACGCAGTATTTT
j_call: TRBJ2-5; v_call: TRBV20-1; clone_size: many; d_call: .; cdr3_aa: CSGSGLRKETQYF; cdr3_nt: TGCAGTGGATCGGGTCTTCGAAAGGAGACCCAGTACTTC
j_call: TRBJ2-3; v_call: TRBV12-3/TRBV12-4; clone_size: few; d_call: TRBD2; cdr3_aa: CASSPPRFGLAGPTDTQYF; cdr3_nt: TGTGCCAGCAGTCCACCTAGATTCGGACTAGCGGGCCCCACAGATACGCAGTATTTT
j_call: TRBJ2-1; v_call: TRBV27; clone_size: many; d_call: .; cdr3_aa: CASSLSNRGSYNEQFF; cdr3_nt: TGTGCCAGCAGTTTATCGAACCGAGGCTCCTACAATGAGCAGTTCTTC
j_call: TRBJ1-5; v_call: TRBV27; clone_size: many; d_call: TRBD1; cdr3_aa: CASSLTGTGYQPQHF; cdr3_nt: TGTGCCAGCAGTCTTACCGGGACAGGGTACCAGCCCCAGCATTTT
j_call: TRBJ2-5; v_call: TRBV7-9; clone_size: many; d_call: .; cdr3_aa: CASSFGGIVETQYF; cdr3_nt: TGTGCCAGCAGCTTTGGCGGGATCGTGGAGACCCAGTACTTC